Reported below is one T cell receptor (beta chain). Its antigen is unknown. One entry per CDR3 protein, called by TCRdb with MiXCR from the reads. This sample yields approximately 300,000 distinct CDR3 sequences, of which 25% to 35% are seen a single time; around 20% belongs to the top ten. Germline CDR1 and CDR2: MNHNS and SASEGT. The CDR3 covers 16 residues. V was trimmed by 3 bases and J by 9 bases, leaving 21 bases between them. This specimen comes from a study of T cell repertoires in cytomegalovirus infection. The TCR originated in a human donor in good health (CMV status not recorded). Some clones in this sample may be carry-over from other donors' samples. The material was cultured PBMCs, obtained from culture after CMV antigen stimulation. The genes are TRBV6-1 and TRBJ2-1, with D possibly being TRBD2 (7 bases). CDR3 region: CASSDAGAGKIGEQFF. The CDR3 DNA reads TGTGCCAGCAGTGATGCGGGGGCCGGGAAGATTGGTGAGCAGTTCTTC.